This T cell receptor (beta chain) was recovered during a study of a mutant IDH1 vaccine in newly diagnosed glioma. Findings of the study overall: Overall, more than 85% of patients had vaccine-induced immune responses.

Sequencing was performed with immunoSEQ multiplex PCR; in TCRdb, only in-frame clones are kept and a portion is missing. This sample carries over 15,000 clones, over 95% of them seen once, and the ten largest clones take more than 3.5%. Germline-derived CDR1 and CDR2 are SGHNT and YYREEE (reference sequence). The CDR3 is 15 amino acids. J was trimmed by 8 bases and V by 3 bases; bases with no gene match: 8. Regarding this clone: The antigen is not known.

Time point noted: baseline, week 1 (first vaccination visit). The treatment is: pre-vaccination baseline after standard-of-care therapy. The J gene is TRBJ1-2, the V gene TRBV5-4, with 12 bases fitting TRBD1. Material: peripheral blood mononuclear cells (PBMCs), obtained from a glioma patient treated with radiotherapy, temozolomide or both. The TCR sequence derives from a woman aged 18 to 35 with glioma. Some clones in this sample may be carry-over from other donors' samples. CDR3 bases: TGTGCCAGCAGCTCGTGGGACAGGGGGCTATACGGCTACACCTTC. Translation gives CASSSWDRGLYGYTF.